Shown below are 9 T cell receptor beta chains from a single sample sequenced in a study of T cells expressing NK-cell markers. From the 5' RACE reads, TCRdb lists one entry per CDR3 protein and no DNA. This sample's table reports roughly 390,000 distinct CDR3 sequences. Sequences were obtained from blood T cells: a sorted CD56 or NKG2C T cell subset, CD4+ or CD8+ T cells, or bulk PBMC T cells (not recorded which). These receptors were taken from a man aged 18-70 years in good health.

The gene calls are TRBV6-6 and TRBJ1-1. Per the germline V gene, CDR1 is MNHNY and CDR2 is SVGAGI (reference sequence). This CDR3 spans 13 amino acids. The CDR3 is CASTLWGTTEAFF.

V usage is TRBV5-1 and J usage is TRBJ2-5; the TCRdb D gene call, TRBD1, has no DNA to confirm it. CDR3 size: 16 residues. Germline CDR1 reads SGHRS; CDR2 reads YFSETQ. The CDR3 loop reads CASSLRGQGYQETQYF.

The chain uses TRBV20-1 and TRBJ2-5; TCRdb indicates TRBD1, and absent DNA this call remains unverified. Looked up from germline, CDR1 is DFQATT and CDR2 is SNEGSKA (reference sequence). This CDR3 is built from 12 residues. CDR3 protein: CSARGREETQYF.

J is TRBJ1-6 and V is TRBV12-3 or TRBV12-4. CDR3 size: 16 residues. CDR3 amino acids: CASSSSPLAGNSPLHF.

The chain uses TRBV25-1 and TRBJ1-4; TCRdb's D call of TRBD1 is untestable without DNA. Germline V gene sequence: CDR1 MGHDK, CDR2 SYGVNS. The CDR3 sequence is 16 residues long. Here the CDR3 reads CASSGTTAGVSEKLFF.

V usage is TRBV6-1 and J usage is TRBJ2-1; the TCRdb D gene call, TRBD2, has no DNA to confirm it. Germline V lookup: CDR1 MNHNS, CDR2 SASEGT. This CDR3 region has 17 residues. Here the CDR3 reads CASTPTHTSGGASEQFF.

The J gene is TRBJ2-2, the V gene TRBV11-2; TCRdb outputs TRBD2, but without DNA this stays unchecked. From germline, CDR1 is SGHAT and CDR2 FQNNGV. The CDR3 consists of 20 residues. This CDR3 is CASSYNRLAGESANTGELFF. Based on the CDR3 plus reference TRBV11-2 and TRBJ2-2, the full variable domain is EAGVAQSPRYKIIEKRQSVAFWCNPISGHATLYWYQQILGQGPKLLIQFQNNGVVDDSQLPKDRFSAERLKGVDSTLKIQPAKLEDSAVYLCASSYNRLAGESANTGELFFGEGSRLTVL.

The chain uses TRBV7-2 and TRBJ2-7; absent DNA, TCRdb's TRBD2 call cannot be checked. This CDR3 region has 16 residues. CDR1 is SGHTA, CDR2 FQGNSA, per germline. The CDR3 region is CASSLSPTSGAYEQYF.

The chain employs TRBV3-1 and TRBJ1-4. CDR1 and CDR2 (germline): LGHDT, YNNKEL (reference sequence). The length of the CDR3 is 14 residues. Here the CDR3 reads CASSQGGGGEKLFF.